This T cell receptor (beta chain) originates from a study of cytomegalovirus exposure and HLA in healthy donors. Germline CDR1 is SGHDT and CDR2 is YYEEEE. The CDR3 totals 14 residues. After removal of 3 bases from V and 3 bases from J, the junction contained 5 bases not matched to a gene. PCR amplification relied on 60 Vbeta primers (plus 13 Jbeta primers). Clones were sequenced by immunoSEQ multiplex PCR, and TCRdb holds only the in-frame ones, with some missing. Of roughly 140,000 clones in the sample, almost 85% were seen once. V is TRBV5-6 and J is TRBJ1-1; 7 bases agree with TRBD1. The sequencing sample was made of PBMCs. The sequence came from a man aged 25-40 years in good health and CMV-seropositive. The CDR3 loop reads CASSSPGQHTEAFF. The CDR3 nucleotides are TGTGCCAGCAGCTCTCCGGGACAGCACACTGAAGCTTTCTTT.